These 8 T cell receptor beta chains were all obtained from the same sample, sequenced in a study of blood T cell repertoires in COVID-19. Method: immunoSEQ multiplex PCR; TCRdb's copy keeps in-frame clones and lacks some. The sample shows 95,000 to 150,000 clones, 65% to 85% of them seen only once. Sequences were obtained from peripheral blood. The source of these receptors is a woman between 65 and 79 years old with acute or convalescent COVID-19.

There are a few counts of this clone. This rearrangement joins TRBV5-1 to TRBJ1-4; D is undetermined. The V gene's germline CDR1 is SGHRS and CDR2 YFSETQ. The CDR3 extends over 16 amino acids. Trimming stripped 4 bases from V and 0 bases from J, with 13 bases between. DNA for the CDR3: TGCGCCAGCAGCACCGGAGGCGGCACAACTAATGAAAAACTGTTTTTT. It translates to CASSTGGGTTNEKLFF.

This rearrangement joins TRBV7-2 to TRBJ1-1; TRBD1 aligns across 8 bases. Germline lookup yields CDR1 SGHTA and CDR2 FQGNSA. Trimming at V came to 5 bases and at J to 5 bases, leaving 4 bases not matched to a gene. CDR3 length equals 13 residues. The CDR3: CASSVTGGTEAFF. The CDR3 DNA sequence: TGTGCCAGCAGCGTCACAGGGGGGACTGAAGCTTTCTTT.

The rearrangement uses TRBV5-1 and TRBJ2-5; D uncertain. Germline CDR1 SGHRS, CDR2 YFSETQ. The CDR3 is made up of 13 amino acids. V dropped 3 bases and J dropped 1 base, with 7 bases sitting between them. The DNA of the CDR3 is TGCGCCAGCAGCTACTACCCCCAAGAGACCCAGTACTTC. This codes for CASSYYPQETQYF. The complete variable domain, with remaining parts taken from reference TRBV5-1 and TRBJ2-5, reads KAGVTQTPRYLIKTRGQQVTLSCSPISGHRSVSWYQQTPGQGLQFLFEYFSETQRNKGNFPGRFSGRQFSNSRSEMNVSTLELGDSALYLCASSYYPQETQYFGPGTRLLVL.

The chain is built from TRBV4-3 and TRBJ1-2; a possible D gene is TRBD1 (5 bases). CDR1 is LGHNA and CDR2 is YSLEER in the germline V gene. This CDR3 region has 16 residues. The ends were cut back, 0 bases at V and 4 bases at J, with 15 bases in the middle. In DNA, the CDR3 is TGCGCCAGCAGCCAAGATATGAGTCGGGGGTTCTATGGCTACACCTTC. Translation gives CASSQDMSRGFYGYTF.

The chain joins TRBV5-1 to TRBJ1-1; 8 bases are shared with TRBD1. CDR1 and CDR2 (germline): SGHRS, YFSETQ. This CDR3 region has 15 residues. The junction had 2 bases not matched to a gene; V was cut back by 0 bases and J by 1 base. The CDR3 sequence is CASSLVGTGNTEAFF. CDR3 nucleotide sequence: TGCGCCAGCAGCTTGGTAGGGACAGGGAACACTGAAGCTTTCTTT.

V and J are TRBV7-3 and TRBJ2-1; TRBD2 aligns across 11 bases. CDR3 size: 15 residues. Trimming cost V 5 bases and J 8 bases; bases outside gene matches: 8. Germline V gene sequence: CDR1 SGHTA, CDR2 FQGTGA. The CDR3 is CASSPSSGRFDEQFF. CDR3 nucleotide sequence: TGTGCCAGCAGCCCCTCTAGCGGGAGGTTCGATGAGCAGTTCTTC.

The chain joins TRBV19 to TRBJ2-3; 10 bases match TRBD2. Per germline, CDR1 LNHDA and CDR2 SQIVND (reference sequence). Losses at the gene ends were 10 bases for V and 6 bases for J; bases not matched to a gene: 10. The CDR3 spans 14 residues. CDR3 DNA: TGTGCCACCCAGGGACTAGCGTCAACGGATACGCAGTATTTT. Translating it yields CATQGLASTDTQYF. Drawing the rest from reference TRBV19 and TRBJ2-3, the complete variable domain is DGGITQSPKYLFRKEGQNVTLSCEQNLNHDAMYWYRQDPGQGLRLIYYSQIVNDFQKGDIAEGYSVSREKKESFPLTVTSAQKNPTAFYLCATQGLASTDTQYFGPGTRLTVL.

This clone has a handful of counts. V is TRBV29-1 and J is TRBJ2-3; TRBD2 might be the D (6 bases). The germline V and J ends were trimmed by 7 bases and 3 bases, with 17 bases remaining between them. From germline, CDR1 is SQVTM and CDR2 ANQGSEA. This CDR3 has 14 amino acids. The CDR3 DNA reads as TGCAGCGCTCCGACTAGTGCGGCGACAGATACGCAGTATTTT. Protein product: CSAPTSAATDTQYF.